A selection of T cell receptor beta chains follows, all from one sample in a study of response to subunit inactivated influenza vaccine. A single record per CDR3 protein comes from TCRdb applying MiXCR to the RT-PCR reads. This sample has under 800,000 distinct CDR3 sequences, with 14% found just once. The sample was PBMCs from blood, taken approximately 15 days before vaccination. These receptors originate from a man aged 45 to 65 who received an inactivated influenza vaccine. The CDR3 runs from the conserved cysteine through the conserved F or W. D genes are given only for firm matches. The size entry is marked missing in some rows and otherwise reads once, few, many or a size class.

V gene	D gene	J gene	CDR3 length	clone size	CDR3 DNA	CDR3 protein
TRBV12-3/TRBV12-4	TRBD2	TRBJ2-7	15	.	TGTGCCAGCAGCTCCCCGGCGGGAGGTCCCTACGAGCAGTACTTC	CASSSPAGGPYEQYF
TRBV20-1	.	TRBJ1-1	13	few	TGCAGTGCTACCCGGGGGGGCGAGACTGAAGCTTTCTTT	CSATRGGETEAFF
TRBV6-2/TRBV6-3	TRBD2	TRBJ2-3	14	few	TGTGCCAGCAGTTACTCAGCGGGAGTAAGTACGCAGTATTTT	CASSYSAGVSTQYF
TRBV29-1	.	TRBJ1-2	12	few	TGCAGCGTAGGGGACCTCTTCTATGGCTACACCTTC	CSVGDLFYGYTF
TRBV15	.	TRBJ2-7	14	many	TGTGCCACCAGCAGTCTCCAAAGCTCCTACGAGCAGTACTTC	CATSSLQSSYEQYF
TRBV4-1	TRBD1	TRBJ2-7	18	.	TGCGCCAGCAGCCAGGGACCCCGGGACAGGCGCGATTCCTACGAGCAGTACTTC	CASSQGPRDRRDSYEQYF
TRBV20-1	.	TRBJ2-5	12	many	TGCAGTGCTAGATTGGGGGCTGGGACCCAGTACTTC	CSARLGAGTQYF
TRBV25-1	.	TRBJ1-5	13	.	TGTGCCAGCCAGGACGGTTCCAATCAGCCCCAGCATTTT	CASQDGSNQPQHF
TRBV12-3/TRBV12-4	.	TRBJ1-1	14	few	TGTGCCAGCAGTTTGTTCAGTATTAACACTGAAGCTTTCTTT	CASSLFSINTEAFF
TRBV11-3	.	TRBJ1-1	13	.	TGTGCCAGCAGCTTAGGAAAAAAGACTGAAGCTTTCTTT	CASSLGKKTEAFF
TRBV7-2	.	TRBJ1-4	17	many	TGTGCCAGCAGCTTAGCCGGACCGGGACGGGGTAATGAAAAACTGTTTTTT	CASSLAGPGRGNEKLFF
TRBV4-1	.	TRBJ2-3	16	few	TGCGCCAGCAGCCAAGAGGGCAGGGGCAGGGCAGATACGCAGTATTTT	CASSQEGRGRADTQYF
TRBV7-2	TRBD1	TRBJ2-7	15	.	TGTGCCAGCAGCTTCGGGGACGGCGGCAGGGGGGAGCAGTACTTC	CASSFGDGGRGEQYF
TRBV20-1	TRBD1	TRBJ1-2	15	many	TGCAGTGCTAGAGATGTGCAGGGGGCCCTCTATGGCTACACCTTC	CSARDVQGALYGYTF
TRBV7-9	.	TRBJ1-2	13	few	TGTGCCAGCAGCCCTCTGGGGCACTATGGCTACACCTTC	CASSPLGHYGYTF
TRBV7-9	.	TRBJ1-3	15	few	TGTGCCAGCAGCGTACAGGAGTCCTCTGGAAACACCATATATTTT	CASSVQESSGNTIYF
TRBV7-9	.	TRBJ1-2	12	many	TGTGCCAGCAGCTCAGTTGGGGATGGCTACACCTTC	CASSSVGDGYTF
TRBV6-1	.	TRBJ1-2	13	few	TGTGCCAGCAGTGAATCCCGGGCCAATGGCTACACCTTC	CASSESRANGYTF
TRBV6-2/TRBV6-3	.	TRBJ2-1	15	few	TGTGCCAGCAGCTGGAGCTGGTCATCGTCCTATGAGCAGTTCTTC	CASSWSWSSSYEQFF
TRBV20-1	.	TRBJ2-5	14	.	TGCAGTGCAAGATCTTTTCGACAGCAAGAGACCCAGTACTTC	CSARSFRQQETQYF
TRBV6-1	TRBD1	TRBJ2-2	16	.	TGTGCCAGCAGTGCCCGGACAGGGGGCGACACCGGGGAGCTGTTTTTT	CASSARTGGDTGELFF
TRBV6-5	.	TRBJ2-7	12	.	TGTGCCAGCAGTTACTACGGCCGCGAGCAGTACTTC	CASSYYGREQYF
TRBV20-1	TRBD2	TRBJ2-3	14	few	TGCAGTGCTAGGCGGGAGGGGAGCACAGATACGCAGTATTTT	CSARREGSTDTQYF
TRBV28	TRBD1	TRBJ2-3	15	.	TGTGCCAGCAGCAACCTGGACAGGGGGGCTGATACGCAGTATTTT	CASSNLDRGADTQYF
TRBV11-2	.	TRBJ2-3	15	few	TGTGCCAGCAGCTTAGATCAGAGACGCACAGATACGCAGTATTTT	CASSLDQRRTDTQYF
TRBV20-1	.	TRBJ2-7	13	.	TGCAGTGCTTTTACAGGGATGGCTTACGAGCAGTACTTC	CSAFTGMAYEQYF
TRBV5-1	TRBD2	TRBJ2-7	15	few	TGCGCCAGCAGCCCGGGAGGGGACACGGTCTACGAGCAGTACTTC	CASSPGGDTVYEQYF
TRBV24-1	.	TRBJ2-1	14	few	TGTGCCACCGAAGCAGGGTTGCTGAGCTCTGAGCAGTTCTTC	CATEAGLLSSEQFF
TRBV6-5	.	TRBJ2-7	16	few	TGTGCCAGCAGTTACTCGATTCTTGGCATTACCTACGAGCAGTACTTC	CASSYSILGITYEQYF
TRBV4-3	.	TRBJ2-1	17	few	TGCGCCAGCAGCCAAGGTCGACAGTCTGCACCCGGGAATGAGCAGTTCTTC	CASSQGRQSAPGNEQFF
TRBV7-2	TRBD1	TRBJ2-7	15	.	TGTGCCAGCAGCCAGGGACAGGGTGTTTCCTACGAGCAGTACTTC	CASSQGQGVSYEQYF
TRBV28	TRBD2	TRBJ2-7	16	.	TGTGCCAGCAGTTTTACTAGCGGGGGGGCTTTTCGGGAGCAGTACTTC	CASSFTSGGAFREQYF
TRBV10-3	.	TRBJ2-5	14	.	TGTGCCACCACCGATTTGAAGGCCGGGGCGACCCAGTACTTC	CATTDLKAGATQYF
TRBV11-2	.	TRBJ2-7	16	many	TGTGCCAGCAGCTTAAGGGGACTCCTCCTCTCCTACGAGCAGTACTTC	CASSLRGLLLSYEQYF
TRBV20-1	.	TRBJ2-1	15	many	TGCAGTGCTAGAGGTGCGGGAAGCTCCTACAATGAGCAGTTCTTC	CSARGAGSSYNEQFF
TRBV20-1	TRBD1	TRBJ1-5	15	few	TGCAGTGCTAGAGAAAGGGGGCGCGTCAATCAGCCCCAGCATTTT	CSARERGRVNQPQHF
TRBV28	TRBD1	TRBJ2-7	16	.	TGTGCCAGCAGGAAATGGGGCCGGGGGACAGGGGTTGAGCAGTACTTC	CASRKWGRGTGVEQYF
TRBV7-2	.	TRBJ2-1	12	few	TGTGCCAGCAGCCAGGGGACGGATGAGCAGTTCTTC	CASSQGTDEQFF
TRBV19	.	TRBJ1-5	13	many	TGTGCCAGTAGTAAGACAGTTTGGCAGCCCCAGCATTTT	CASSKTVWQPQHF
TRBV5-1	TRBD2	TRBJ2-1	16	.	TGCGCCAGCAGCGTAGCATTCCTAGCGGGTCGCAATGAGCAGTTCTTC	CASSVAFLAGRNEQFF
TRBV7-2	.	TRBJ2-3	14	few	TGTGCCAGTAGTTGGGACTCCAACACAGATACGCAGTATTTT	CASSWDSNTDTQYF
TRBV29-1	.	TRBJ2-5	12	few	TGCAGCTCGGGGCCAGGTCAAGAGACCCAGTACTTC	CSSGPGQETQYF
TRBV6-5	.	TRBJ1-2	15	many	TGTGCCAGCAGTTACTCCCCGGCGGGGGCAACTGGCTACACCTTC	CASSYSPAGATGYTF
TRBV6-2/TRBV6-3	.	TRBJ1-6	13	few	TGTGCCAGCTCGGACGGGCGGCATTCACCCCTCCACTTT	CASSDGRHSPLHF
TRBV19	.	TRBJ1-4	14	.	TGTGCCAGTAGTCTCGGGCCAGGCGGTGAAAAACTGTTTTTT	CASSLGPGGEKLFF
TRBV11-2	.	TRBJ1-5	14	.	TGTGCCAGCAGCTTAGGCCGGTCCAGTCAGCCCCAGCATTTT	CASSLGRSSQPQHF
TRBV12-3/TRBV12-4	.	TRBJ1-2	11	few	TGTGCCAGCAGCCCCGGCAGGGGCAACACCTTC	CASSPGRGNTF
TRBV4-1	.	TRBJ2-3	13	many	TGCGCCAGCAGCCAGATGGACGTGAATACGCAGTATTTT	CASSQMDVNTQYF
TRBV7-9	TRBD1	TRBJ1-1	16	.	TGTGCCAGCACCAAGCTTACAGGGGGCTGGGACACTGAAGCTTTCTTT	CASTKLTGGWDTEAFF
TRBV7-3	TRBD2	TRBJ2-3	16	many	TGTGCCAGCAGCTTAACTCGACTAGCGGGAGCAGATACGCAGTATTTT	CASSLTRLAGADTQYF
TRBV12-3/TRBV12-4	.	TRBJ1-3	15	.	TGTGCCAGCAGCGAAACCGGGACCTCTGGAAACACCATATATTTT	CASSETGTSGNTIYF
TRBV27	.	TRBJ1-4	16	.	TGTGCCAGCAGGTCCACAGGGTGGCCAACTAATGAAAAACTGTTTTTT	CASRSTGWPTNEKLFF
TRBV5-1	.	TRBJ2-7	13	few	TGCGCCAGCAGCTTGGGGGGAAAGGCCGAGCAGTACTTC	CASSLGGKAEQYF
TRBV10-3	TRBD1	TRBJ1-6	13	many	TGTGCCATCAATGGGGACAGGGATTCACCCCTCCACTTT	CAINGDRDSPLHF
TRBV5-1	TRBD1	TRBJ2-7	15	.	TGCGCCAGCAGGGTCTCGGGACAGGGCCTCTACGAGCAGTACTTC	CASRVSGQGLYEQYF
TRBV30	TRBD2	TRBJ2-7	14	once	TGTGCCTGGAGGAGGCGGGGGGGCGGGTACGAGCAGTACTTC	CAWRRRGGGYEQYF
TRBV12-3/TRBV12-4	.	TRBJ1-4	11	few	TGTGCCAGCAGTGTTAGTGAAAAACTGTTTTTT	CASSVSEKLFF